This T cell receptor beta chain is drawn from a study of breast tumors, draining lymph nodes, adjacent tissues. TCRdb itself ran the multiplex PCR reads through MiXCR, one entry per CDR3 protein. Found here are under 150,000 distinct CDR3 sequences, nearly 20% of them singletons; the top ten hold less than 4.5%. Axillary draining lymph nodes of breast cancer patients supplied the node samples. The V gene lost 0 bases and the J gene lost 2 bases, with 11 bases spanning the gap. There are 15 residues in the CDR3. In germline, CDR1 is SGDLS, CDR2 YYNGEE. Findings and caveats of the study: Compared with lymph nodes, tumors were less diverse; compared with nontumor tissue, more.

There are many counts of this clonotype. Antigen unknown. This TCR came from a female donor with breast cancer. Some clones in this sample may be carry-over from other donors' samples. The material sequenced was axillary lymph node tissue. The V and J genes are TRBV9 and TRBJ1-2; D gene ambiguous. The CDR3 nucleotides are TGTGCCAGCAGCGTAGTCGGCAGCCAGAACTATGGCTACACCTTC. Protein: CASSVVGSQNYGYTF. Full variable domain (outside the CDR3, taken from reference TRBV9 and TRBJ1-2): DSGVTQTPKHLITATGQRVTLRCSPRSGDLSVYWYQQSLDQGLQFLIQYYNGEERAKGNILERFSAQQFPDLHSELNLSSLELGDSALYFCASSVVGSQNYGYTFGSGTRLTVV.